These 25 T cell receptor beta chains came from one sample sequenced in a study of T cell changes during pregnancy in multiple sclerosis. Sequencing used immunoSEQ multiplex PCR; TCRdb keeps in-frame clones, though not all of them. The sample yields tens of thousands of clones, approximately 91% seen once. Material: peripheral blood, obtained in the second trimester of pregnancy. Source of these receptors: a female donor with multiple sclerosis, enrolled in a pregnancy study.

The gene calls are TRBV5-1 and TRBJ2-5, with 11 bases lining up with TRBD2. CDR3 length: 16 amino acids. Germline loops: CDR1 SGHRS, CDR2 YFSETQ. The J segment lost 4 bases and the V segment lost 0 bases, leaving 5 bases of the junction unmatched. CDR3 region: CASSLGETSGVETQYF. The CDR3 nucleotides read TGCGCCAGCAGCTTGGGGGAGACTAGCGGGGTAGAGACCCAGTACTTC.

The chain is built from TRBV6-6 and TRBJ2-3; 10 bases agree with TRBD2. CDR1 is MNHNY, CDR2 SVGAGI, per germline (reference sequence). V was pared by 6 bases and J by 2 bases, with 2 bases of the junction left unmatched. The CDR3 covers 14 residues. DNA of the CDR3: TGTGCCAGCAGAACTAGCGGGGCCACAGATACGCAGTATTTT. Amino acids: CASRTSGATDTQYF.

The chain employs TRBV5-1 and TRBJ1-2; 7 bases line up with TRBD1. The CDR3 extends over 14 amino acids. J lost 2 bases, V lost 2 bases, and 3 bases had no gene match. Looked up from germline, CDR1 is SGHRS and CDR2 is YFSETQ. The CDR3 DNA reads as TGCGCCAGCAGCTTCGCGGGACAGAACTATGGCTACACCTTC. Protein product: CASSFAGQNYGYTF.

V and J are TRBV11-2 and TRBJ2-1; 11 bases fit TRBD2. The CDR3 sequence is 16 residues long. V trimming: 5 bases; J trimming: 2 bases; junction bases outside the gene matches: 5. Germline CDR1 and CDR2: SGHAT and FQNNGV. CDR3 coding DNA: TGTGCCAGCAGCCCACAACTAGCGGGGGCCTACAATGAGCAGTTCTTC. It yields the protein CASSPQLAGAYNEQFF.

This clone was seen once. This rearrangement joins TRBV19 to TRBJ1-5; 8 nucleotides agree with TRBD1. This CDR3 contains 15 residues. With 6 bases clipped from V and 2 bases from J, the junction kept 6 bases outside the gene matches. Germline V gene sequence: CDR1 LNHDA, CDR2 SQIVND (reference sequence). CDR3 bases: TGTGCCAGTAGGAGACAGGGGTCCGGCAATCAGCCCCAGCATTTT. This gives the protein CASRRQGSGNQPQHF.

The chain joins TRBV4-2 to TRBJ1-6, with TRBD1 matching 7 bases. V trimming: 2 bases; J trimming: 5 bases; junction bases outside the gene matches: 6. Germline CDR1 LGHNA, CDR2 YNFKEQ. The CDR3 has 16 residues. Written as DNA, the CDR3 is TGTGCCAGCAGCCAAACCGGGACAGAAAATAATTCACCCCTCCACTTT. This encodes CASSQTGTENNSPLHF.

The rearrangement joins TRBV7-2 to TRBJ2-1; 7 positions agree with TRBD2. CDR3 length: 15 residues. J was trimmed by 10 bases and V by 4 bases; bases with no gene match: 13. Germline V gene data show CDR1 as SGHTA and CDR2 as FQGNSA. The CDR3 DNA follows: TGTGCCAGCAGCTCCGGGACGGGGGGATTTCGGGAGCAGTTCTTC. It yields the protein CASSSGTGGFREQFF. Full variable domain (rest looked up from reference TRBV7-2 and TRBJ2-1): GAGVSQSPSNKVTEKGKDVELRCDPISGHTALYWYRQSLGQGLEFLIYFQGNSAPDKSGLPSDRFSAERTGGSVSTLTIQRTQQEDSAVYLCASSSGTGGFREQFFGPGTRLTVL.

This chain links TRBV5-4 with TRBJ2-3; tentatively, D is TRBD1 (6 bases). Trimming took off 6 bases at V and 3 bases at J, with 14 bases between the two ends. The CDR3 contains 14 residues. Germline assignment: CDR1 SGHNT and CDR2 YYREEE (reference sequence). CDR3: CASNSLRGTDTQYF. The CDR3 DNA reads TGTGCCAGCAATTCACTCAGGGGAACAGATACGCAGTATTTT.

The genes are TRBV4-3 and TRBJ1-6, with D tentatively TRBD1 (5 bases). CDR3 size: 14 residues. Trimming left V 0 bases short and J 8 bases short, with 8 bases between. Germline assignment: CDR1 LGHNA and CDR2 YSLEER. The CDR3 reads CASSQDPGYSPLHF. The CDR3 DNA reads as TGCGCCAGCAGCCAAGATCCAGGGTATTCACCCCTCCACTTT.

The CDR3 DNA reads as TGTGCCAGCAGCTTTCTTGCAACTAATGAAAAACTGTTTTTT. This translates into CASSFLATNEKLFF. The rearrangement joins TRBV5-8 to TRBJ1-4; no definite D call. CDR3 length: 14 amino acids. The germline gives CDR1 SGHTS, CDR2 YDEGEE. V was shortened by 2 bases and J by 0 bases, with 5 bases between the two germline ends. Full variable domain (missing parts from reference TRBV5-8 and TRBJ1-4): EAGVTQSPTHLIKTRGQQATLRCSPISGHTSVYWYQQALGLGLQFLLWYDEGEERNRGNFPPRFSGRQFPNYSSELNVNALELEDSALYLCASSFLATNEKLFFGSGTQLSVL.

Here the CDR3 reads CASSLAAGTYNEQFF. The CDR3 coding sequence is TGTGCCAGCAGCTTAGCTGCGGGGACCTACAATGAGCAGTTCTTC. J is TRBJ2-1 and V is TRBV7-2; D may be TRBD2 (6 bases). V was trimmed by 0 bases and J by 2 bases, leaving 8 bases between them. From germline, CDR1 is SGHTA and CDR2 FQGNSA. The CDR3 runs 15 residues.

The chain links TRBV5-4 to TRBJ1-4; 8 bases are a match to TRBD1. With 7 bases clipped from V and 3 bases from J, the junction kept 17 bases outside the gene matches. The CDR3 spans 18 residues. Germline V CDR1 and CDR2: SGHNT, YYREEE (reference sequence). The CDR3 reads CASSTGAGGGWANEKLFF. The CDR3 nucleotides read TGTGCCAGCTCCACAGGGGCAGGGGGCGGTTGGGCTAATGAAAAACTGTTTTTT.

The chain joins TRBV10-1 to TRBJ2-7; possibly TRBD2 for D (5 bases). The CDR3 runs to 14 residues. V was trimmed by 8 bases and J by 2 bases, leaving 16 bases between them. Looked up from germline, CDR1 is WNHNN and CDR2 is SYGVQD (reference sequence). The CDR3: CASPTGKRTYEQYF. The CDR3 DNA reads TGCGCCAGCCCTACGGGGAAGCGAACCTACGAGCAGTACTTC.

This clone came up once. The chain couples TRBV29-1 to TRBJ2-1; TRBD1 matches at 11 bases. The germline V gene encodes CDR1 SQVTM and CDR2 ANQGSEA. The CDR3 sequence is 13 residues long. J lost 7 bases, V lost 5 bases, and 4 bases had no gene match. The CDR3 coding sequence is TGCAGCGTTAACGGACAGGGGGCAAATGAGCAGTTCTTC. Amino acids: CSVNGQGANEQFF.

The rearrangement uses TRBV2 and TRBJ1-1; the D gene is possibly TRBD1 (6 bases). Germline V gene lookup returns CDR1 SNHLY and CDR2 FYNNEI. V was clipped by 6 bases and J by 0 bases, with 14 bases between them. The CDR3 loop spans 15 amino acids. CDR3 sequence (DNA): TGTGCCAGCAGGGGGTTCGGACAGCTGAACACTGAAGCTTTCTTT. Protein sequence: CASRGFGQLNTEAFF.

V gene TRBV28 combines with J gene TRBJ1-1; D is possibly TRBD1 (5 bases). Germline-derived CDR1 and CDR2 are MDHEN and SYDVKM. Trimming left V 7 bases short and J 0 bases short, with 15 bases between. The length of the CDR3 is 15 residues. DNA for the CDR3: TGTGCCAGCACCCTGGGGACTCCTATGAACACTGAAGCTTTCTTT. It codes for CASTLGTPMNTEAFF.

The chain combines TRBV4-1 with TRBJ2-2; TRBD2 matches at 7 bases. The J segment lost 6 bases and the V segment lost 0 bases, leaving 10 bases of the junction unmatched. Germline V lookup: CDR1 MGHRA, CDR2 YSYEKL. The CDR3 is 17 residues long. For the CDR3, the DNA is TGCGCCAGCAGCCAAGATCATGAGGCGGGGGTTCCCGGGGAGCTGTTTTTT. Protein product: CASSQDHEAGVPGELFF.

This clone was counted only a few times. V gene TRBV19 combines with J gene TRBJ1-2; D gene unclear. Trimming took 1 base from V and 8 from J, leaving 11 bases between them. Germline CDR1 is LNHDA and CDR2 is SQIVND (reference sequence). This CDR3 contains 13 residues. The CDR3 here is CASSIADSGGYTF. For the CDR3, the DNA is TGTGCCAGTAGTATAGCGGACTCGGGAGGCTACACCTTC.

J is TRBJ2-1 and V is TRBV7-2, with D perhaps matching TRBD1 (7 bases). Trimming left V 8 bases short and J 14 bases short, with 25 bases between. CDR3 length: 14 residues. CDR1 and CDR2 (germline): SGHTA, FQGNSA. The CDR3: CASYQSVGGQSEFF. The CDR3 coding sequence is TGTGCCAGCTACCAAAGTGTGGGGGGACAGAGCGAGTTCTTC.

The chain carries TRBV11-3 and TRBJ2-1; 9 bases fit TRBD2. Trimming removed 5 bases from V and 7 bases from J; junction bases left unmatched: 9. Germline V gene lookup returns CDR1 SGHNT and CDR2 YENEEA. This CDR3 contains 15 residues. CDR3 coding DNA: TGTGCCAGCAGCCGACGAGCGGGGGGATTAAATGAGCAGTTCTTC. Its translation: CASSRRAGGLNEQFF.

V is TRBV7-2 and J is TRBJ1-4; D remains ambiguous. The CDR3 spans 14 residues. V lost 3 bases and J lost 1, with 6 bases in between. Germline CDR1 reads SGHTA; CDR2 reads FQGNSA. The CDR3 reads CASSLIGTNEKLFF. In DNA form, the CDR3 reads TGTGCCAGCAGCTTGATCGGAACTAATGAAAAACTGTTTTTT.

The sample holds many counts of this clone. The chain carries TRBV6-5 and TRBJ1-2, with a possible D match to TRBD1 (5 bases). The CDR3 is 12 residues long. V lost 2 bases and J lost 8, with 9 bases in between. Per germline, CDR1 MNHEY and CDR2 SVGAGI. The CDR3 DNA sequence: TGTGCCAGCAGTTACGGGGGGATCGGCTACACCTTC. It specifies CASSYGGIGYTF.

CDR3 region: CASSEGLAGSGSGELFF. The DNA of the CDR3 is TGCGCCAGCAGTGAGGGACTAGCGGGAAGTGGGTCCGGGGAGCTGTTTTTT. The chain has TRBV10-2 and TRBJ2-2; 12 positions match TRBD2. The CDR3 is 17 residues long. V gave up 2 bases and J gave up 6 bases; unmatched junction bases: 7. Germline V CDR1 and CDR2: WSHSY, SAAADI.

V and J are TRBV29-1 and TRBJ2-1; D is ambiguous. CDR1 SQVTM and CDR2 ANQGSEA come from the germline V gene. The CDR3 spans 15 residues. V was cut by 3 bases and J by 0 bases, with 12 bases left in between. In DNA form, the CDR3 reads TGCAGCGTTGATTGTTTGCGGAGCTCCTACAATGAGCAGTTCTTC. This encodes CSVDCLRSSYNEQFF.

This chain links TRBV5-5 with TRBJ2-2; 7 bases are a match to TRBD2. The CDR3 contains 14 residues. CDR1 SGHKS and CDR2 YYEKEE come from the germline V gene (reference sequence). V lost 5 bases and J lost 0; bases outside the gene matches: 1. In nucleotides, the CDR3 is TGTGCCAGCAGGACTAGCTCGAACACCGGGGAGCTGTTTTTT. It encodes CASRTSSNTGELFF. Based on the CDR3 plus reference TRBV5-5 and TRBJ2-2, the full variable domain is DAGVTQSPTHLIKTRGQQVTLRCSPISGHKSVSWYQQVLGQGPQFIFQYYEKEERGRGNFPDRFSARQFPNYSSELNVNALLLGDSALYLCASRTSSNTGELFFGEGSRLTVL.